Following are 25 T cell receptor beta chains from one sample sequenced in a study of shared clonotypes between healthy human individuals. Profiled with immunoSEQ multiplex PCR; TCRdb holds only in-frame clones, not every one. The sample shows 550,000 to 800,000 clones, around 67% of them seen only once. Specimen: memory CD4+ T cells sorted from blood. Indicated subset: CD45RA-negative fraction. These receptors were taken from a woman in her 30s in good health.

The chain has TRBV19 and TRBJ2-6; 12 nucleotides agree with TRBD2. The CDR3 runs 17 residues. Trimming at V came to 7 bases and at J to 1 base, leaving 5 bases not matched to a gene. The germline gives CDR1 LNHDA, CDR2 SQIVND (reference sequence). The CDR3 loop reads CASMTSGSASGANVLTF. The CDR3 bases are TGTGCCAGTATGACTAGCGGGAGTGCGTCTGGGGCCAACGTCCTGACTTTC.

The table lists this clone with a few counts. The rearrangement links TRBV5-5 to TRBJ1-2, with D perhaps TRBD1 (5 bases). CDR3 length: 14 amino acids. The germline gives CDR1 SGHKS, CDR2 YYEKEE (reference sequence). V was cut by 6 bases and J by 3 bases, with 15 bases left in between. The CDR3 DNA is TGTGCCAGCACCTCCGGGACGCGGGACTATGGCTACACCTTC. Translated: CASTSGTRDYGYTF.

This chain connects TRBV28 to TRBJ1-4, with D unclear. The CDR3 sequence is 15 residues long. Germline CDR1 and CDR2: MDHEN and SYDVKM. Trimming stripped 3 bases from V and 3 bases from J, with 11 bases between. CDR3 DNA: TGTGCCAGCAGTTTCCCTTTAGGACCTAATGAAAAACTGTTTTTT. The encoded protein is CASSFPLGPNEKLFF.

The chain carries TRBV29-1 and TRBJ1-1; D is perhaps TRBD1 (5 bases). The germline V gene has CDR1 SQVTM and CDR2 ANQGSEA. The V end lost 3 bases, the J end lost 3 bases, and 8 bases lay between the germline ends. The CDR3 is made up of 12 amino acids. CDR3 region: CSVDPRDTEAFF. In DNA form, the CDR3 reads TGCAGCGTTGATCCCAGGGACACTGAAGCTTTCTTT.

V is TRBV5-1 and J is TRBJ1-1, with TRBD1 matching over 7 bases. The J segment lost 7 bases and the V segment lost 2 bases, leaving 11 bases of the junction unmatched. The CDR3 extends over 15 amino acids. Germline V lookup: CDR1 SGHRS, CDR2 YFSETQ. The DNA for the CDR3 is TGCGCCAGCAGCTTCGATGGGACAGCCACCAATGAAGCTTTCTTT. This sequence encodes CASSFDGTATNEAFF.

The chain recombines TRBV6-5 with TRBJ1-1, with D unresolved. CDR1 MNHEY and CDR2 SVGAGI come from the germline V gene. V shed 0 bases and J shed 0 bases, with 8 bases lying between them. The CDR3 runs 15 residues. The chain's CDR3 is CASSYSPGMNTEAFF. As DNA, the CDR3 is TGTGCCAGCAGTTACTCTCCAGGAATGAACACTGAAGCTTTCTTT.

The genes are TRBV4-1 and TRBJ2-5; D tentatively reads TRBD1 or TRBD2 (5 bases each). The DNA end lines up better with TRBJ2-7; the J call may be wrong. This CDR3 region has 16 residues. The germline V gene encodes CDR1 MGHRA and CDR2 YSYEKL. The CDR3 region has the DNA TGCGCCAGCAGCCGAGCCCCCGGGACGGGACCCTACGAGCAGTACTTC. This gives the protein CASSRAPGTGPYEQYF.

This sequence joins TRBV13 and TRBJ1-2, with TRBD1 as a possible D gene (5 bases). Per the germline V gene, CDR1 is PRHDT and CDR2 is FYEKMQ (reference sequence). There are 16 residues in the CDR3. V lost 5 bases, J lost 4 bases, and 20 bases lay in between. CDR3 DNA: TGTGCCAGCAGCCGAATGGGGCCAGGGTTTGGCTATGGCTACACCTTC. This encodes CASSRMGPGFGYGYTF.

The chain employs TRBV5-5 and TRBJ2-1; 12 nucleotides line up with TRBD2. Unmatched junction bases numbered 6, after V lost 4 bases and J lost 7 bases. This CDR3 contains 15 residues. The germline V gene has CDR1 SGHKS and CDR2 YYEKEE (reference sequence). CDR3 sequence: CASSPTSGRRNEQFF. The CDR3 coding sequence is TGTGCCAGCAGCCCGACTAGCGGGAGAAGAAATGAGCAGTTCTTC. Filled out from reference TRBV5-5 and TRBJ2-1, the complete variable domain reads DAGVTQSPTHLIKTRGQQVTLRCSPISGHKSVSWYQQVLGQGPQFIFQYYEKEERGRGNFPDRFSARQFPNYSSELNVNALLLGDSALYLCASSPTSGRRNEQFFGPGTRLTVL.

This clone was detected once. The rearrangement joins TRBV19 to TRBJ2-7, with D tentatively TRBD1 (5 bases). The V end lost 2 bases, the J end lost 1 base, and 9 bases lay between the germline ends. Germline lookup yields CDR1 LNHDA and CDR2 SQIVND (reference sequence). CDR3 length: 14 residues. Written as DNA, the CDR3 is TGTGCCAGTAGTATATACAGGCGATCCTACGAGCAGTACTTC. As protein: CASSIYRRSYEQYF.

This clone was seen a few times. V and J are TRBV7-6 and TRBJ2-5, with 9 bases aligning to TRBD2. The ends lost 6 bases at V and 0 bases at J; junction bases unmatched: 5. This CDR3 has 15 residues. Germline V gives CDR1 SGHVS, CDR2 FNYEAQ. This CDR3 is CASRGTSTYQETQYF. The CDR3 DNA reads as TGTGCCAGCAGAGGGACTAGCACGTACCAAGAGACCCAGTACTTC.

The J gene is TRBJ2-2, the V gene TRBV4-1; no definite D call. CDR3 length: 14 residues. The V gene lost 2 bases and the J gene lost 4 bases, with 8 bases spanning the gap. CDR1 is MGHRA and CDR2 is YSYEKL in the germline V gene. The CDR3 DNA reads as TGCGCCAGCAGCCAATCTCCTCGCACCGGGGAGCTGTTTTTT. Residues: CASSQSPRTGELFF.

This chain connects TRBV6-6 to TRBJ2-2; D possibly matches TRBD1 or TRBD2 (5 bases each). Germline lookup yields CDR1 MNHNY and CDR2 SVGAGI (reference sequence). The CDR3 contains 16 residues. The V end was cut by 2 bases, the J end by 5 bases, with 15 bases between. CDR3 sequence reads: CASSYGGTLGTGELFF. DNA for the CDR3: TGTGCCAGCAGTTACGGGGGAACCTTAGGGACCGGGGAGCTGTTTTTT.

J is TRBJ2-4 and V is TRBV4-1; the D gene is possibly TRBD2 (6 bases). Germline values: CDR1 MGHRA, CDR2 YSYEKL. This CDR3 has 15 amino acids. The V and J ends lost 4 bases and 0 bases respectively, with 10 bases between them. The CDR3 region is CASSLLGLAKNIQYF. The CDR3 region has the DNA TGCGCCAGCAGCCTGTTGGGACTAGCCAAAAACATTCAGTACTTC.

This sequence joins TRBV25-1 and TRBJ1-3, with a tentative D call TRBD1 (5 bases). V lost 1 base and J 1 base, leaving 8 bases between the germline ends. Per germline, CDR1 MGHDK and CDR2 SYGVNS. The CDR3 is made up of 15 amino acids. The CDR3 coding sequence is TGTGCCAGCAGTGAATCGGGGGGTTCTGGAAACACCATATATTTT. Its translation: CASSESGGSGNTIYF.

Only one count was recorded for this clone. The rearrangement uses TRBV5-1 and TRBJ1-2; the match to TRBD1 covers 7 bases. V trimming: 0 bases; J trimming: 8 bases; junction bases outside the gene matches: 4. The CDR3 runs to 13 residues. CDR1 is SGHRS, CDR2 YFSETQ, per germline. CDR3 residues: CASSLERDSGYTF. The CDR3 nucleotides are TGCGCCAGCAGCTTGGAGAGGGACAGCGGCTACACCTTC.

This chain connects TRBV25-1 to TRBJ2-3; D is uncertain. CDR3 length: 11 amino acids. V was trimmed by 4 bases and J by 2 bases, leaving 1 base between them. Germline V gives CDR1 MGHDK, CDR2 SYGVNS. The CDR3: CASSVTDTQYF. The CDR3 DNA sequence: TGTGCCAGCAGTGTCACAGATACGCAGTATTTT.

The V gene is TRBV5-1, the J gene TRBJ1-2; D perhaps matches TRBD1 (5 bases). The CDR3 covers 16 residues. Germline V gene data show CDR1 as SGHRS and CDR2 as YFSETQ. The germline V and J ends were trimmed by 2 bases and 1 base, with 15 bases remaining between them. The DNA for the CDR3 is TGCGCCAGCAGCTTCACTATAGGGACGGATAACTATGGCTACACCTTC. Protein sequence: CASSFTIGTDNYGYTF.

The chain has TRBV11-2 and TRBJ1-3, with D possibly being TRBD1 (5 bases). CDR1 and CDR2 (germline): SGHAT, FQNNGV. Trimming pared 1 base from V and 6 bases from J, leaving 10 bases between. The CDR3 contains 14 residues. The CDR3 coding sequence is TGTGCCAGCAGCTTAGTAGGGGTACAAAACACCATATATTTT. This codes for CASSLVGVQNTIYF.

The genes are TRBV5-5 and TRBJ2-6; 7 bases fit TRBD1. The trim removed 2 bases at V and 2 bases at J, leaving 4 bases unmatched. The CDR3 is made up of 16 amino acids. Germline V gene lookup returns CDR1 SGHKS and CDR2 YYEKEE (reference sequence). CDR3 coding DNA: TGTGCCAGCAGCTTCCGACAGGGTACTGGGGCCAACGTCCTGACTTTC. Its protein product is CASSFRQGTGANVLTF.

About this clone itself: One end of the junction varies from germline; a read error may be responsible. The genes are TRBV30 and TRBJ2-4, with D perhaps given as TRBD1 or TRBD2 (5 bases each). Germline V lookup: CDR1 GTSNPN, CDR2 SVGIG (reference sequence). This CDR3 contains 12 residues. CDR3 coding DNA: TGTGCCTGCCACGGGAACCCAGGGTTCGTTAGCTTC. This gives the protein CACHGNPGFVSF.

The chain has TRBV27 and TRBJ2-7; D tentatively reads TRBD1 or TRBD2 (5 bases each). V lost 5 bases, J lost 4 bases, and 9 bases lay in between. Germline V gene data show CDR1 as MNHEY and CDR2 as SMNVEV (reference sequence). This CDR3 is 12 amino acids long. The CDR3 DNA is TGTGCCAGCAGTCCGGGACCTTACGAGCAGTACTTC. As protein: CASSPGPYEQYF.

The chain couples TRBV11-2 to TRBJ2-7, with D perhaps assigned TRBD1 or TRBD2 (5 bases each). Germline CDR1 is SGHAT and CDR2 is FQNNGV. The germline V and J ends were trimmed by 7 bases and 1 base, with 17 bases remaining between them. The CDR3 totals 15 residues. This CDR3 reads CASTGLTGTSYEQYF. CDR3 nucleotides: TGTGCCAGCACCGGACTTACAGGTACTTCCTACGAGCAGTACTTC.

The rearrangement links TRBV5-1 to TRBJ2-6; D call uncertain. Germline V CDR1 and CDR2: SGHRS, YFSETQ. V was clipped by 1 base and J by 0 bases, with 8 bases between them. CDR3 size: 16 residues. DNA of the CDR3: TGCGCCAGCAGCTTGCCCAATCTCTCTGGGGCCAACGTCCTGACTTTC. As protein: CASSLPNLSGANVLTF.

The chain carries TRBV21-1 and TRBJ2-7; the table's D call TRBD1 went unverified against the DNA. TRBV21-1 is a documented pseudogene. The CDR3 runs to 16 residues. DNA for the CDR3: TGTGCCAGCAGCACCTGGACAGGGGAGCCAACCTACGAGCAGTACTTC. It codes for CASSTWTGEPTYEQYF.